Sequencing of this TCR beta chain was carried out in a study of siplizumab effects on memory and regulatory T cells. The study, taken as a whole, reports: The alloreactive clones that mapped to unstimulated subsets made up only a minor fraction.

Assays were performed on about 100,000 TCR templates per sample. The protocol was immunoSEQ multiplex PCR, while the TCRdb copy is restricted to in-frame clones and leaves out a portion. The sample lists approximately 82,000 clones, approximately 88% occurring once. Turning to this clone: As yet, its antigen is unknown.

The CDR3 runs 14 residues. Germline V gene data show CDR1 as GTSNPN and CDR2 as SVGIG (reference sequence). The V and J ends lost 4 bases and 4 bases respectively, with 11 bases between them. Material: Tregs sorted from blood. The chain links TRBV30 to TRBJ1-6; D perhaps matches TRBD1 (5 bases). The receptor comes from a human donor in good health. The CDR3 DNA sequence: TGTGCCTGGACCCTTGACAGTTATAATTCACCCCTCCACTTT. Translated, it gives CAWTLDSYNSPLHF.